The rows below give T cell receptor beta chains drawn from one sample of a study of cytomegalovirus exposure and HLA in healthy donors. The assay was immunoSEQ multiplex PCR, and TCRdb's table has in-frame clones only and misses some. The data contain 180,000 or so clones, 65% to 85% of them singletons. Sequencing was done on a sample of PBMCs. The receptors shown here come from a woman aged 45 to 65 in good health and CMV-seropositive. The CDR3 runs from the conserved cysteine through the conserved F or W. The D gene is left open where the match is weak. Only part of the rows carry a size: once, few, many, or a class if the clone is expanded.

j_call d_call clone_size v_call cdr3_nt cdr3_aa
TRBJ1-5 - - TRBV29-1 TGCAGCGTTGGTAACCAGGGCAATCAGCCCCAGCATTTT CSVGNQGNQPQHF
TRBJ1-1 - - TRBV10-3 TGTGCCATCAGTTCCAGGGGGAACACTGAAGCTTTCTTT CAISSRGNTEAFF
TRBJ2-7 - - TRBV7-2 TGTGCCAGCAGCTGGGGCAGGGTGGGAAGCGAGCAGTACTTC CASSWGRVGSEQYF
TRBJ2-7 - - TRBV11-2 TGTGCCAGCAGCTTAGGGGGCGGCGAGCAGTACTTC CASSLGGGEQYF
TRBJ2-1 - - TRBV20-1 TGCAGTGCTACGTACAATGAGCAGTTCTTC CSATYNEQFF
TRBJ1-4 - - TRBV7-2 TGTGCCAGCAGCTTACAGGGGTTCGGAGAAAAACTGTTTTTT CASSLQGFGEKLFF
TRBJ2-7 TRBD1 - TRBV18 TGTGCCAGCTCTCCTTTACAGGGGCTCAACGAGCAGTACTTC CASSPLQGLNEQYF
TRBJ1-1 TRBD1 - TRBV5-4 TGTGCCAGCAGCTGGGACAGGGTGAACACTGAAGCTTTCTTT CASSWDRVNTEAFF
TRBJ2-7 TRBD1 - TRBV28 TGTGCCAGCAGTGCTCAGGGACAGGCAACCTACGAGCAGTACTTC CASSAQGQATYEQYF
TRBJ1-1 - - TRBV19 TGTGCCAGTAGTCCCCCCGGGGTAACTGAAGCTTTCTTT CASSPPGVTEAFF
TRBJ1-3 - - TRBV6-5 TGTGCCAGCAGTTATCGACTCGGAAACACCATATATTTT CASSYRLGNTIYF
TRBJ2-1 TRBD2 - TRBV18 TGTGCCAGCTCACCATCCCTGGCGGGAGGGTTGAATGAGCAGTTCTTC CASSPSLAGGLNEQFF
TRBJ1-2 - - TRBV10-2 TGCGCCAGCAGTGGAAAGGGGAAAGGCTTCCTCTCTTACACCTTC CASSGKGKGFLSYTF
TRBJ1-1 - few TRBV19 TGTGCCAGTAGTATCAGGGTACTGTACACTGAAGCTTTCTTT CASSIRVLYTEAFF
TRBJ2-7 - - TRBV6-6 TGTGCCAGCAGTTACCATTATCGGCAGGGGGGCGACGAGCAGTACTTC CASSYHYRQGGDEQYF
TRBJ2-2 TRBD1 - TRBV19 TGTGCCAGTAGCACCGGGACAGCGAACACCGGGGAGCTGTTTTTT CASSTGTANTGELFF
TRBJ1-2 - - TRBV7-9 TGTTCCAGCAGCTTAATTTTAAACACCAACTATGGCTACACCTTC CSSSLILNTNYGYTF
TRBJ1-2 - - TRBV6-5 TGTGCCAGCAGTTACGATCGGGATGGAAGAGGCTACACCTTC CASSYDRDGRGYTF
TRBJ1-3 - once TRBV21-1 TGTGCCAGCAGCCGAAGAAGCGGGGGAGCTGGAAACACCATATATTTT CASSRRSGGAGNTIYF
TRBJ1-1 TRBD1 - TRBV6-1 TGTGCCAGCACCAAACGACAGGGGGAAACTGAAGCTTTCTTT CASTKRQGETEAFF
TRBJ2-7 TRBD1 - TRBV18 TGTGCCAGCTCAGAGACAGGGCGCGAGCAGTACTTC CASSETGREQYF
TRBJ2-1 - - TRBV29-1 TGCAGCGTTGACTTCCAGTTCTTC CSVDFQFF
TRBJ2-2 - - TRBV7-6 TGTGCCAGCAGCTTACAGGGATTCGGCACCGGGGAGCTGTTTTTT CASSLQGFGTGELFF
TRBJ2-7 - few TRBV7-8 TGTGCCAGCAGCCCTGTGGGGCAGGGCTTAACCTACGAGCAGTACTTC CASSPVGQGLTYEQYF
TRBJ1-1 - few TRBV5-1 TGCGCCAGCAGCTTCGGCGGGGGCGGTTCGTCCGAAGCTTTCTTT CASSFGGGGSSEAFF
TRBJ2-7 - - TRBV7-8 TGTGCCAGCAGCTTAGGGCAGGCCCTCTACGAGCAGTACTTC CASSLGQALYEQYF
TRBJ2-3 TRBD2 - TRBV2 TGTGCCAGCAGTCAGGAGCCTAGCGGGGGGACCTTCGAAGATACGCAGTATTTT CASSQEPSGGTFEDTQYF
TRBJ2-3 - - TRBV7-3 TGTGCCAGCAGCTTAGGGACTAGCACAGATACGCAGTATTTT CASSLGTSTDTQYF
TRBJ1-1 - - TRBV7-2 TGTGCCAGCAGCTTATCCGGGAGCGACACTGAAGCTTTCTTT CASSLSGSDTEAFF
TRBJ2-5 - - TRBV27 TGTGCCAGCAGCTTTACGGGGGTTCAACCGGGGGAGACCCAGTACTTC CASSFTGVQPGETQYF
TRBJ2-7 TRBD2 - TRBV4-1 TGCGCCAGCAGCCAAGAGATTTTAGGGCTAGCGGGTTACGAGCAGTACTTC CASSQEILGLAGYEQYF
TRBJ1-1 - few TRBV10-2 TGCGCCAGCGAGGGGGACACTGAAGCTTTCTTT CASEGDTEAFF
TRBJ2-7 - few TRBV28 TGTGCCAGCAGTTTATTACTACTTAACTCCTACGAGCAGTACTTC CASSLLLLNSYEQYF
TRBJ2-2 - - TRBV19 TGTGCCAGTAGTAGACAGACAGTGGGCACCGGGGAGCTGTTTTTT CASSRQTVGTGELFF
TRBJ2-7 - - TRBV7-9 TGTGCCAGCAGCTTAACGGGATTACGGGACGAGCAGTACTTC CASSLTGLRDEQYF
TRBJ2-7 - - TRBV2 TGTGCCAGCAGTGAGATGGGGCTTCCTTCCTACGAGCAGTACTTC CASSEMGLPSYEQYF
TRBJ1-1 - few TRBV5-1 TGCGCCAGCAGCAACAGGGCGGTCGGCACTGAAGCTTTCTTT CASSNRAVGTEAFF
TRBJ1-3 - - TRBV5-1 TGCGCCAGCAGAGACCCTAGTTCTGGAAACACCATATATTTT CASRDPSSGNTIYF
TRBJ1-1 - - TRBV28 TGTGCCAGCAGTTTTTTTCGAGGAACGGCTGAAGCTTTCTTT CASSFFRGTAEAFF
TRBJ2-7 TRBD2 once TRBV28 TGTGCCAGCAGTACCGGGGTAGCGGGGAAAAACCGGGCCTACGAGCAGTACTTC CASSTGVAGKNRAYEQYF